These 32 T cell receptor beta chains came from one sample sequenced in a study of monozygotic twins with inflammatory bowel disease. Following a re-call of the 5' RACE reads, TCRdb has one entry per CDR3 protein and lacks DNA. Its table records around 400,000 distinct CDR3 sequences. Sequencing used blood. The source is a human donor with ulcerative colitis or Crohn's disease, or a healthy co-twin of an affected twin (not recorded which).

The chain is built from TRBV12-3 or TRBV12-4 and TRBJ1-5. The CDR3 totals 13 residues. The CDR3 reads CASSSDPSGGQHF.

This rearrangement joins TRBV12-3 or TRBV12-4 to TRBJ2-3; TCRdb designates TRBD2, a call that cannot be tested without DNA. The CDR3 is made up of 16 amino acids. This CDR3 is CASRLRLAGNTDTQYF.

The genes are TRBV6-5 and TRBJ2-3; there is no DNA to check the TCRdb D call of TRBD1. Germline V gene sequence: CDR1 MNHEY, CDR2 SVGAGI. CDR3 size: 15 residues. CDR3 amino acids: CASSYSRGVPDTQYF.

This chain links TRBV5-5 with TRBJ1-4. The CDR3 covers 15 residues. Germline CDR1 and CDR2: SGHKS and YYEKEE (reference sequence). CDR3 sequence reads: CASSLASGGVEKLFF.

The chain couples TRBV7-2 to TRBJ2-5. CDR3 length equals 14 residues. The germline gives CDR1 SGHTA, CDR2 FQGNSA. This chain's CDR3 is CASSLRVGMETQYF. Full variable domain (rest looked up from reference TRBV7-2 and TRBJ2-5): GAGVSQSPSNKVTEKGKDVELRCDPISGHTALYWYRQSLGQGLEFLIYFQGNSAPDKSGLPSDRFSAERTGGSVSTLTIQRTQQEDSAVYLCASSLRVGMETQYFGPGTRLLVL.

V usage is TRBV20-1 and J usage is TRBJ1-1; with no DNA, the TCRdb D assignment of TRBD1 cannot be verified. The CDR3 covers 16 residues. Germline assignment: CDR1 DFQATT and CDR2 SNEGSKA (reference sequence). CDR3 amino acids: CSASPYELGGRTEAFF.

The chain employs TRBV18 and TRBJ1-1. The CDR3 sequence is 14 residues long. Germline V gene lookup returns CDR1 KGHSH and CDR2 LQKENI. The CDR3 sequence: CASSNDGMNTEAFF.

CDR3 sequence reads: CASSVDGRVSDTQYF. The gene calls are TRBV9 and TRBJ2-3; TCRdb's assignment of TRBD2 cannot be checked, as there is no DNA. This CDR3 has 15 amino acids. From germline, CDR1 is SGDLS and CDR2 YYNGEE.

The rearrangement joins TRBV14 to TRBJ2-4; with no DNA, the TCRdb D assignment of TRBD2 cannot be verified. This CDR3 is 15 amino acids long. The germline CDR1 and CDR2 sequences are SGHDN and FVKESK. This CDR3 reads CASSQVDVAGEIQYF. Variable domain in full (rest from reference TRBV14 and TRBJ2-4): EAGVTQFPSHSVIEKGQTVTLRCDPISGHDNLYWYRRVMGKEIKFLLHFVKESKQDESGMPNNRFLAERTGGTYSTLKVQPAELEDSGVYFCASSQVDVAGEIQYFGAGTRLSVL.

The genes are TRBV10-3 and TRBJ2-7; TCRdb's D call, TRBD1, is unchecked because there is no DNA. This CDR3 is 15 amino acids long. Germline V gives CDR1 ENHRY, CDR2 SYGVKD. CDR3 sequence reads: CAISGRQGVSDEQYF.

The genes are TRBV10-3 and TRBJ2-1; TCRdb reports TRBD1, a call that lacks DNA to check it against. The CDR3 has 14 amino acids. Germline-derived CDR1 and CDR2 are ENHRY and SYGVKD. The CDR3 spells CAIRTGTEYNEQFF.

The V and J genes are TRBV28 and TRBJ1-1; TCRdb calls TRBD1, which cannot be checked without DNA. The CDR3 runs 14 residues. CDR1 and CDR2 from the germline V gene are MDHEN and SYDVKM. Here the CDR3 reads CASETGVGGTEAFF. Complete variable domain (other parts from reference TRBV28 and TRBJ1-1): DVKVTQSSRYLVKRTGEKVFLECVQDMDHENMFWYRQDPGLGLRLIYFSYDVKMKEKGDIPEGYSVSREKKERFSLILESASTNQTSMYLCASETGVGGTEAFFGQGTRLTVV.

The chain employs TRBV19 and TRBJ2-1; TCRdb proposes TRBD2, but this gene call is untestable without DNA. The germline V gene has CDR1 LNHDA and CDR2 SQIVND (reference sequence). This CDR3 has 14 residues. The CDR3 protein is CASSFVAGGNEQFF.

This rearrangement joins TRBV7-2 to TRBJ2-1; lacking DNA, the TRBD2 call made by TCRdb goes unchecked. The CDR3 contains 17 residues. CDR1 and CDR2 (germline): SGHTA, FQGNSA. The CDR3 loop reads CASSLAPLAGGIDEQFF.

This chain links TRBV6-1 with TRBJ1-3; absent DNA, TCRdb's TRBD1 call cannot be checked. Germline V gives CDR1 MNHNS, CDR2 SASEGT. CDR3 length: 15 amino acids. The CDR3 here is CASGGQVSSGNTIYF.

CDR3 amino acids: CSASILGQFEKLFF. The V gene is TRBV20-1, the J gene TRBJ1-4; without DNA, the TCRdb call of TRBD1 cannot be checked. The germline V gene has CDR1 DFQATT and CDR2 SNEGSKA (reference sequence). This CDR3 spans 14 amino acids.

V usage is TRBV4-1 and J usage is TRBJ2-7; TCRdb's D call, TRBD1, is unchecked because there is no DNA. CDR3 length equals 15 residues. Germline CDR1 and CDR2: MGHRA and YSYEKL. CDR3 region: CASSQAPIRDYEQYF.

The CDR3 spells CASSQRLAGGTETQYF. The chain carries TRBV7-2 and TRBJ2-5; without DNA, the TCRdb call of TRBD2 cannot be checked. Germline CDR1 reads SGHTA; CDR2 reads FQGNSA. The CDR3 spans 16 residues.

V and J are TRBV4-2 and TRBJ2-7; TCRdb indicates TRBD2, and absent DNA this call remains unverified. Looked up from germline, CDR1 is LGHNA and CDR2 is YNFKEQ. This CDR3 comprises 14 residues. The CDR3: CASSRGLVSYEQYF.

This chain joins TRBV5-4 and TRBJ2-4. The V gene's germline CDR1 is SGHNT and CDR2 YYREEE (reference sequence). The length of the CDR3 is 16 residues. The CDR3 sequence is CASSLVPEMSKNIQYF.

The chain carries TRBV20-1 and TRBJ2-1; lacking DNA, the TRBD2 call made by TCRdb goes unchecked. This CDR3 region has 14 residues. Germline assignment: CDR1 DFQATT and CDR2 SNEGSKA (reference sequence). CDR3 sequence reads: CSALIPGLVYEQFF.

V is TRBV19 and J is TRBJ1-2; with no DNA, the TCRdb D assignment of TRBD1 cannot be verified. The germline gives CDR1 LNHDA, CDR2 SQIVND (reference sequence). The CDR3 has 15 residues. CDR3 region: CASGTGRWSDYGYTF.

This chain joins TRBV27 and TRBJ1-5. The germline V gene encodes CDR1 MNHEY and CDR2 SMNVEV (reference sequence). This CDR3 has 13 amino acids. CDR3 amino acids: CASSLKSNQPQHF.

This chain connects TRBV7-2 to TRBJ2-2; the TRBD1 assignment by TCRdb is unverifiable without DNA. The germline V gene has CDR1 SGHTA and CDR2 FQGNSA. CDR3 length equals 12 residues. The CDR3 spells CASSLDRGKLFF.

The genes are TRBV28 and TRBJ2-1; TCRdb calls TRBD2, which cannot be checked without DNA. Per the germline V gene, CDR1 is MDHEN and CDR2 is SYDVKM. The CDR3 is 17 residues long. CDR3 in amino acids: CASSRRVWGSSYNEQFF.

The CDR3 loop is CASSSSSGGRELFF. The chain recombines TRBV25-1 with TRBJ2-2; TCRdb designates TRBD2, a call that cannot be tested without DNA. Germline CDR1 reads MGHDK; CDR2 reads SYGVNS. CDR3 length: 14 residues.

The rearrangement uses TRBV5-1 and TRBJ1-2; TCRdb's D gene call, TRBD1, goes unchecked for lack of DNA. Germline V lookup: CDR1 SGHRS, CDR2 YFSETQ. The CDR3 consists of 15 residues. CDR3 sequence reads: CASSLAPGQGDGYTF.

The CDR3 protein is CSASGGTGPYSNQPQHF. This chain joins TRBV20-1 and TRBJ1-5; absent DNA, TCRdb's TRBD1 call cannot be checked. The CDR3 sequence is 17 residues long. CDR1 DFQATT and CDR2 SNEGSKA come from the germline V gene (reference sequence).

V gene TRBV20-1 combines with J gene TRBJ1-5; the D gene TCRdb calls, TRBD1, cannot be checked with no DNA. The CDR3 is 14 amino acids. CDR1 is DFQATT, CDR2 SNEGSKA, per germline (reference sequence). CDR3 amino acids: CSALDRYSNQPQHF.

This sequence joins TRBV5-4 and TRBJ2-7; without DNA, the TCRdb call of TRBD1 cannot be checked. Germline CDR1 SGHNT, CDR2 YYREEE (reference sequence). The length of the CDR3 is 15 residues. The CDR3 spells CASSFWTGFSYEQYF.

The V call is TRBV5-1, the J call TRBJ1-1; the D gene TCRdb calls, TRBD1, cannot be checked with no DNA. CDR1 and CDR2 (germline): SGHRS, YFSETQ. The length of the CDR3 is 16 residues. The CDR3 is CASRFSTGQVNTEAFF.

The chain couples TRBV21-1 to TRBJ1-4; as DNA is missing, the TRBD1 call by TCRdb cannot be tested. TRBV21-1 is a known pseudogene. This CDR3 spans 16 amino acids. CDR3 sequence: CASSNRGPRRNEKLFF.